Sequencing of this TCR beta chain was carried out in a study of identical twins. Notes on the study in general: Among monozygotic twins, out-of-frame TCR alpha sharing exceeded what models predicted. Within beta out-of-frame sequences, the excess sharing observed between twins was weaker.

TCRdb re-analysed the 5' RACE reads in MiXCR, keeping a single row per CDR3 protein. The sample has 500,000 to 650,000 distinct CDR3 sequences; more than 20% are singletons. Only one count was recorded for this clonotype. Its target is unknown. This CDR3 comprises 13 residues. Trimming removed 3 bases from V and 5 bases from J, with 7 bases in between. Looked up from germline, CDR1 is SGHTA and CDR2 is FQGNSA. This sample also appeared in a second study, on yellow fever vaccine responses in identical twins. That paper notes: The authors reported partly convergent, partly personalized vaccine responses in identical twins.

Sequencing used CD4+ T cells sorted from blood. The source is a young woman in good health. This chain links TRBV7-2 with TRBJ2-2, with D unresolved. The CDR3 region has the DNA TGTGCCAGCAGCTTCGGGCTAACCGGGGAGCTGTTTTTT. Translation gives CASSFGLTGELFF.